This T cell receptor beta chain came from a study of T cell responses to AZD1222 COVID-19 vaccine. Study-wide findings and caveats: Baseline seropositivity occurred in only a handful of AZD1222 recipients. The study found vaccine-associated CD4 TCRs spanning spike, dominant at 160-218 and 743-854. Two AZD1222 administrations were followed by greater Spike-specific TCR breadth and depth.

This CDR3 region has 15 residues. Trimming removed 4 bases from V and 7 bases from J, with 20 bases in between. The germline gives CDR1 SGHNT, CDR2 YYREEE (reference sequence). Turning to this clone: Antigen unknown.

Sequencing was performed with immunoSEQ multiplex PCR; in TCRdb, only in-frame clones are kept and a portion is missing. The sample has tens of thousands of clones, 75% to 95% seen once. The TCR comes from an adult who received the AZD1222 COVID-19 vaccine. The sequencing used peripheral blood, collected 28 days after the second AZD1222 dose. J is TRBJ1-1 and V is TRBV5-4, with a tentative D call TRBD1 (5 bases). The CDR3 loop reads CASSPWGVGRGEAFF. The CDR3 DNA follows: TGTGCCAGCAGCCCCTGGGGGGTGGGGCGGGGTGAAGCTTTCTTT.